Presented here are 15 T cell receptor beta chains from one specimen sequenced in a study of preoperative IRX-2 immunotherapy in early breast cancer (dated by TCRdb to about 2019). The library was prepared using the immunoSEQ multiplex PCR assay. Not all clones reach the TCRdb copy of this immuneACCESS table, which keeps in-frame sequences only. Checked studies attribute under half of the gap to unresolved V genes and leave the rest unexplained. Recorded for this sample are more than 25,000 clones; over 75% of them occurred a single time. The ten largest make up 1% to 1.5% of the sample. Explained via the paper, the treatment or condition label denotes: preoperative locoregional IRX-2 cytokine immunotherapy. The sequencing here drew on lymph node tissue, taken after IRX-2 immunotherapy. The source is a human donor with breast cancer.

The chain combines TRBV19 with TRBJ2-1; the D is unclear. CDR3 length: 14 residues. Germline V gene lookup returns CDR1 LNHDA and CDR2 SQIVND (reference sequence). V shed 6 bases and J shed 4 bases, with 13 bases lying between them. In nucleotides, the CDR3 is TGTGCCAGTAGGTGGAACAGAGATTACAATGAGCAGTTCTTC. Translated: CASRWNRDYNEQFF.

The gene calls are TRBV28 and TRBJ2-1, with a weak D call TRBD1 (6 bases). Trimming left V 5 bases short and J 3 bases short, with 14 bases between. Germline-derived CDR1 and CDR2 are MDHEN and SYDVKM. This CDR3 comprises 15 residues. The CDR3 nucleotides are TGTGCCAGCAGTCCGAGGACAGCGCTCTACAATGAGCAGTTCTTC. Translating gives CASSPRTALYNEQFF.

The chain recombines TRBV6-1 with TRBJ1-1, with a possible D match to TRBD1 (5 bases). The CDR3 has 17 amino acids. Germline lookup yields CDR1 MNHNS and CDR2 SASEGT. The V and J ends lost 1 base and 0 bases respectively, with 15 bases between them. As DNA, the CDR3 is TGTGCCAGCAGTGAAGGGGTGACAGCCCTTATGAACACTGAAGCTTTCTTT. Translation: CASSEGVTALMNTEAFF.

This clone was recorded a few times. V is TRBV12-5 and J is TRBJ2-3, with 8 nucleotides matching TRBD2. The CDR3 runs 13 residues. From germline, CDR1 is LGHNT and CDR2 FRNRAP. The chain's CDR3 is CASHLAGGDTQYF. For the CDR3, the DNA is TGTGCCAGTCACCTAGCGGGCGGAGATACGCAGTATTTT.

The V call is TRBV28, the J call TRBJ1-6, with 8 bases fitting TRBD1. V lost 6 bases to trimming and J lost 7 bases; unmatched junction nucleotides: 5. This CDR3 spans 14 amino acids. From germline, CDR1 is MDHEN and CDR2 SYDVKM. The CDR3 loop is CASRYRGDNSPLHF. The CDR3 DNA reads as TGTGCCAGCAGATACAGGGGGGACAATTCACCCCTCCACTTT.

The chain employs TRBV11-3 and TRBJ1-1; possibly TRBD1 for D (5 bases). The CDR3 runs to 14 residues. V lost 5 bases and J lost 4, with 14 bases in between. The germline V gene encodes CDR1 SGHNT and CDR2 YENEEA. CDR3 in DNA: TGTGCCAGCAGCCCCAGCGGGGGTAGCACTGAAGCTTTCTTT. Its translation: CASSPSGGSTEAFF.

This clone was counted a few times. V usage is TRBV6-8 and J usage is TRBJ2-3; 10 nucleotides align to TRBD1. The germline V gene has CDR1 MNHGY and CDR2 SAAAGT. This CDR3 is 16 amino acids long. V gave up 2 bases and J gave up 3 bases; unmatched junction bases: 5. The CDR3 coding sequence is TGTGCCAGCAGTTACGGGTTGGACAGGGGGACAGATACGCAGTATTTT. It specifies CASSYGLDRGTDTQYF.

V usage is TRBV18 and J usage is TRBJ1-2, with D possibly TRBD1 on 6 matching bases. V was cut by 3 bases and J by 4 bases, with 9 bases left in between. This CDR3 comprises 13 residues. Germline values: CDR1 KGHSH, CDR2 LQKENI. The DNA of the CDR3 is TGTGCCAGCTCACCGGACAGAGTCTATGGCTACACCTTC. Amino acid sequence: CASSPDRVYGYTF.

CDR3 residues: CASRNLAGGLTDTQYF. The CDR3 bases are TGTGCCAGCAGGAACCTAGCGGGGGGTCTCACAGATACGCAGTATTTT. The J gene is TRBJ2-3, the V gene TRBV11-1; 11 nucleotides line up with TRBD2. This CDR3 has 16 residues. Per the germline V gene, CDR1 is SGHAT and CDR2 is FQDESV (reference sequence). V gave up 6 bases and J gave up 2 bases; unmatched junction bases: 7.

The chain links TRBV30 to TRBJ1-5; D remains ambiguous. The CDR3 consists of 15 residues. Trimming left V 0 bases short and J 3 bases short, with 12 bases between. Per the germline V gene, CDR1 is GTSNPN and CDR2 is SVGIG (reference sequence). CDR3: CAWSVNAVHNQPQHF. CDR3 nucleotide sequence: TGTGCCTGGAGTGTGAACGCGGTCCACAATCAGCCCCAGCATTTT. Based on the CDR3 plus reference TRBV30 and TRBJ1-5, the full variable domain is SQTIHQWPATLVQPVGSPLSLECTVEGTSNPNLYWYRQAAGRGLQLLFYSVGIGQISSEVPQNLSASRPQDRQFILSSKKLLLSDSGFYLCAWSVNAVHNQPQHFGDGTRLSIL.

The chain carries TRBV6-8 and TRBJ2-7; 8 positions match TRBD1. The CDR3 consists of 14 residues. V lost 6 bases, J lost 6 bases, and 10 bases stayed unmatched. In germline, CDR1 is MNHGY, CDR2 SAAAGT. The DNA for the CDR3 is TGTGCCAGCAGAAGGGGGCAGGGGGCGGGCGAGCAGTACTTC. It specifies CASRRGQGAGEQYF.

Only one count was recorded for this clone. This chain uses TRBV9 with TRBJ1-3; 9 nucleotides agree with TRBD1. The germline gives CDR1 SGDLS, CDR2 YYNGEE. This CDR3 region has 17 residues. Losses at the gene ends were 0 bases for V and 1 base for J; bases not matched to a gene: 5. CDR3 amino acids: CASSVVDRGTSGNTIYF. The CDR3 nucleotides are TGTGCCAGCAGCGTAGTGGACAGGGGAACGTCTGGAAACACCATATATTTT.

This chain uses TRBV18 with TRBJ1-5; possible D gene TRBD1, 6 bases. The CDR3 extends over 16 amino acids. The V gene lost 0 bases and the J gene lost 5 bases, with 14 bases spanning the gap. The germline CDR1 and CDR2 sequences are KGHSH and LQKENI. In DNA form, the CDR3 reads TGTGCCAGCTCACCACCCCGGGGGGGCAGAGATCAGCCCCAGCATTTT. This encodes CASSPPRGGRDQPQHF.

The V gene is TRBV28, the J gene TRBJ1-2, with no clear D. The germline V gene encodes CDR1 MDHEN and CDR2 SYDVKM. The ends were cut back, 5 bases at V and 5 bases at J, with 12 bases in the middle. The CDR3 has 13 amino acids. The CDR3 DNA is TGTGCCAGCAGTCTGTCTGGCGGGTATGGCTACACCTTC. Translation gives CASSLSGGYGYTF.

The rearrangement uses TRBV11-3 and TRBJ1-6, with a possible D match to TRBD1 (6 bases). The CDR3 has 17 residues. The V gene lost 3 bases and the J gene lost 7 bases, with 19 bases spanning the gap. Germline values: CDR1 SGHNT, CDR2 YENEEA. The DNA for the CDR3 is TGTGCCAGCAGCTTGGGCCCTCGGACAGATCCAAATTCACCCCTCCACTTT. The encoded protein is CASSLGPRTDPNSPLHF.